A selection of T cell receptor beta chains follows, all from one sample in a study of radiation and T cells in renal cell carcinoma. Method: immunoSEQ multiplex PCR; TCRdb's copy keeps in-frame clones and lacks some. The sample includes 150,000 or so clones, about 87% seen only once; the top ten take about 4.3%. This specimen was blood, taken from a patient whose treatment included radiotherapy and nephrectomy. Receptor source: a woman between 65 and 79 years old with renal cell carcinoma. The CDR3 runs from the conserved cysteine through the conserved F or W. The order of the fields is V gene, J gene, clone size, D gene, CDR3 protein, CDR3 DNA. A D gene is named only where the DNA matches it firmly. A clone size is listed for some rows: how often the clone was seen (once, few, many), or a class if it is expanded.

>TRBV30|TRBJ2-7|.|.
CAWSSGGSEYF
TGTGCCTGGTCCTCCGGGGGCTCTGAGTACTTC
>TRBV9|TRBJ1-1|.|.
CASSPSRFNTEAFF
TGTGCCAGCAGCCCTAGCCGGTTTAACACTGAAGCTTTCTTT
>TRBV30|TRBJ2-7|.|.
CAWSVLVGAYEQYF
TGTGCCTGGAGTGTACTGGTCGGAGCCTACGAGCAGTACTTC
>TRBV5-1|TRBJ2-5|.|.
CASRPEQETQYF
TGCGCCAGCAGGCCCGAACAGGAGACCCAGTACTTC
>TRBV30|TRBJ2-5|.|TRBD1
CAWSARQGKEQYF
TGTGCCTGGAGTGCACGACAGGGCAAGGAGCAGTACTTC
>TRBV11-3|TRBJ1-6|.|.
CASSLGQQNSPLHF
TGTGCCAGCAGCTTAGGTCAGCAAAATTCACCCCTCCACTTT
>TRBV5-4|TRBJ1-2|once|.
CASSLGGGQNYGYTF
TGTGCCAGCAGCTTGGGAGGAGGGCAGAACTATGGCTACACCTTC
>TRBV29-1|TRBJ1-2|.|.
CSVESSSLGGYTF
TGCAGCGTTGAAAGCTCAAGCCTTGGGGGCTACACCTTC
>TRBV18|TRBJ1-4|.|.
CASSQGIEEKLFF
TGTGCCAGCTCGCAAGGAATCGAGGAAAAACTGTTTTTT
>TRBV28|TRBJ2-1|.|TRBD1
CASKGPGTDSNEQFF
TGTGCCAGCAAAGGACCCGGGACAGATTCCAATGAGCAGTTCTTC
>TRBV2|TRBJ1-2|.|.
CASSEVGRGGNYGYTF
TGTGCCAGCAGTGAAGTCGGGAGGGGGGGCAACTATGGCTACACCTTC
>TRBV5-4|TRBJ2-7|.|TRBD2
CASSLRGGLSYEQYF
TGTGCCAGCAGCCTACGCGGGGGACTCTCCTACGAGCAGTACTTC
>TRBV13|TRBJ1-2|.|.
CASSFPQGNYGYTF
TGTGCCAGCAGCTTCCCCCAGGGGAACTATGGCTACACCTTC
>TRBV5-1|TRBJ2-1|.|TRBD1
CASSLGQGNEQFF
TGCGCCAGCAGCTTGGGACAGGGGAATGAGCAGTTCTTC
>TRBV4-2|TRBJ1-5|.|.
CASSQVGGNQPQHF
TGTGCCAGCAGCCAAGTTGGGGGCAATCAGCCCCAGCATTTT
>TRBV30|TRBJ2-2|.|.
CAWSAMVTGELFF
TGTGCCTGGAGTGCGATGGTAACCGGGGAGCTGTTTTTT
>TRBV5-1|TRBJ1-3|.|.
CASSVAGSGNTIYF
TGCGCCAGCAGCGTCGCAGGGTCTGGAAACACCATATATTTT
>TRBV7-2|TRBJ2-1|once|.
CASSSLHRGGYNEQFF
TGTGCCAGCAGCTCACTCCACAGGGGAGGGTACAATGAGCAGTTCTTC
>TRBV4-1|TRBJ2-3|once|TRBD1
CASSHPSQGEGADTQYF
TGCGCCAGCAGCCATCCCTCCCAGGGGGAAGGCGCAGATACGCAGTATTTT
>TRBV5-6|TRBJ2-1|.|.
CASSLVSRGNEQFF
TGTGCCAGCAGCTTGGTATCCAGGGGCAATGAGCAGTTCTTC
>TRBV7-3|TRBJ2-2|.|TRBD2
CASSPRGGRDTGELFF
TGTGCCAGCAGCCCACGGGGGGGACGGGACACCGGGGAGCTGTTTTTT
>TRBV11-3|TRBJ2-7|once|.
CASSLAGPGVHEQYF
TGTGCCAGCAGCTTAGCGGGGCCGGGGGTCCACGAGCAGTACTTC
>TRBV29-1|TRBJ2-1|.|TRBD1
CSVEDLASGGEQFF
TGCAGCGTTGAAGACCTTGCCTCAGGGGGTGAGCAGTTCTTC
>TRBV13|TRBJ2-2|.|TRBD1
CASRPDRGLTGELFF
TGTGCCAGCAGACCAGACAGGGGGCTCACCGGGGAGCTGTTTTTT
>TRBV7-9|TRBJ2-5|.|.
CASSPYPQETQYF
TGTGCCAGCAGCCCGTACCCCCAAGAGACCCAGTACTTC
>TRBV6-5|TRBJ1-6|.|.
CASSFRTGGYFSPLHF
TGTGCCAGCAGTTTTAGGACGGGAGGGTATTTTTCACCCCTCCACTTT
>TRBV6-5|TRBJ1-2|.|TRBD1
CASSSGTVGYTF
TGTGCCAGCAGTTCCGGGACAGTTGGCTACACCTTC
>TRBV7-6|TRBJ1-1|.|.
CASSIGQNTEAFF
TGTGCCAGCAGCATCGGACAGAACACTGAAGCTTTCTTT
>TRBV7-3|TRBJ2-3|.|.
CASSPTPSSTDTQYF
TGTGCCAGCAGCCCAACCCCTTCTAGCACAGATACGCAGTATTTT
>TRBV5-1|TRBJ2-4|.|TRBD2
CASSLAGGQDIQYF
TGCGCCAGCAGCCTAGCGGGGGGGCAGGACATTCAGTACTTC
>TRBV10-3|TRBJ1-5|.|.
CAISPVGNQPQHF
TGTGCCATCTCCCCGGTAGGCAATCAGCCCCAGCATTTT
>TRBV5-1|TRBJ1-2|.|.
CASSLLNYGYTF
TGCGCCAGCAGCCTCCTTAACTATGGCTACACCTTC
>TRBV5-6|TRBJ2-2|.|.
CASRALLLNTGELFF
TGTGCCAGCCGAGCTTTACTATTGAACACCGGGGAGCTGTTTTTT
>TRBV7-2|TRBJ2-5|.|.
CASSLGTPKQETQYF
TGTGCCAGCAGCTTAGGGACCCCTAAACAAGAGACCCAGTACTTC